Each of the 3 T cell receptor beta chains below was sequenced from the same sample in a study of T cell responses to AZD1222 COVID-19 vaccine. Produced via immunoSEQ multiplex PCR; TCRdb's table is partial and in-frame only. Of about 99,000 clones listed, approximately 91% are singletons. This specimen was peripheral blood, taken on day 0 of AZD1222 vaccination. These receptors were obtained from an adult in good health.

This clone has only one observation. V is TRBV3-1 (or the pseudogene TRBV3-2) and J is TRBJ2-2; 8 bases are shared with TRBD1. The germline CDR1 and CDR2 sequences are LGHDT and YNNKEL (reference sequence). The CDR3 has 16 amino acids. With V trimmed by 4 bases and J by 5 bases, 9 bases remained unmatched. The CDR3 DNA reads as TGTGCCAGCAGCCTCCTTTCGACAGGGGTGACCGGGGAGCTGTTTTTT. Amino acids: CASSLLSTGVTGELFF.

V gene TRBV30 combines with J gene TRBJ1-2; no firm D call. The CDR3 has 14 residues. V lost 4 bases and J 1 base, leaving 13 bases between the germline ends. Looked up from germline, CDR1 is GTSNPN and CDR2 is SVGIG (reference sequence). DNA of the CDR3: TGTGCCTGGATACCACACCTGATTAACTATGGCTACACCTTC. It is translated as CAWIPHLINYGYTF.

The V gene is TRBV18, the J gene TRBJ2-3; D gene unclear. The germline V and J ends were trimmed by 2 bases and 2 bases, with 11 bases remaining between them. There are 15 residues in the CDR3. Germline V CDR1 and CDR2: KGHSH, LQKENI. The CDR3 protein is CASSPYVYYTDTQYF. The CDR3, as DNA: TGTGCCAGCTCACCATACGTCTATTACACAGATACGCAGTATTTT.